A single sample is the source of the 3 T cell receptor beta chains below, sequenced in a study of shared clonotypes between healthy human individuals. Produced via immunoSEQ multiplex PCR; TCRdb's table is partial and in-frame only. Among around 2.5 million clones listed, 93% were seen once. The sequenced sample was naive CD4+ T cells from PBMCs. As to subset: CD45RA+ positively selected. The receptors derive from a man younger than 30 in good health. Some clones in this sample may be carry-over from other donors' samples.

This clone was seen more than once but under ten times. The chain couples TRBV28 to TRBJ1-2, with TRBD1 as a possible D gene (6 bases). There are 13 residues in the CDR3. CDR1 and CDR2 from the germline V gene are MDHEN and SYDVKM. The V and J ends lost 6 bases and 7 bases respectively, with 15 bases between them. The CDR3: CASSPWGASGYTF. The CDR3 DNA is TGTGCCAGCAGCCCTTGGGGGGCAAGTGGCTACACCTTC.

This clone was observed a single time. The chain uses TRBV11-2 and TRBJ2-4; a weak D match, TRBD1 (6 bases). Germline V gives CDR1 SGHAT, CDR2 FQNNGV. V was shortened by 5 bases and J by 1 base, with 21 bases between the two germline ends. This CDR3 contains 18 residues. This chain's CDR3 is CASSTVGGYPLAKNIQYF. The CDR3 DNA reads TGTGCCAGCAGCACCGTTGGGGGCTATCCCTTGGCCAAAAACATTCAGTACTTC.

The chain has TRBV5-1 and TRBJ2-1; D unresolved. Germline lookup yields CDR1 SGHRS and CDR2 YFSETQ. The CDR3 runs to 15 residues. Trimming pared 7 bases from V and 0 bases from J, leaving 14 bases between. The CDR3: CASHAMGNSYNEQFF. DNA of the CDR3: TGCGCCAGCCACGCGATGGGGAACTCCTACAATGAGCAGTTCTTC.